The present T cell receptor beta chain was sequenced within a study of T cells in Graves' hyperthyroidism and ophthalmopathy. Study results and caveats: For ophthalmopathy, model prediction preceded onset by a median about 6 months. Ophthalmopathy was distinguished from stable hyperthyroidism by 13 V-J signatures. Blood samples included most of the expanded thyroid clonotypes exceeding 0.001.

Orbital computed tomography and thyroid ultrasound, together with serum TRAb and thyroxine and clinical symptoms, were used for diagnoses. Amplification of TCR beta CDR3 regions was performed using RNA transcripts as template. HTBI primers were the set used in a first-round RT-PCR of the TCR CDR3. One entry per CDR3 protein results from TCRdb running MiXCR on the multiplex PCR reads. The table lists 550,000 to 600,000 distinct CDR3 sequences, roughly 46% of them singletons. Regarding this clonotype: What it binds is unknown.

The TCR comes from an adult woman with Graves' disease, either hyperthyroidism or ophthalmopathy (not recorded which). The sequencing input was peripheral blood or thyroid tissue (not recorded which).

This CDR3 is CASSWEETGTDTQYF. The CDR3 bases are TGCGCCAGCAGCTGGGAGGAGACAGGAACCGATACGCAGTATTTT. The V and J genes are TRBV5-1 and TRBJ2-3; TRBD1 or TRBD2 may be the D gene (6 bases each). Trimming stripped 3 bases from V and 6 bases from J, with 17 bases between. Germline V gene data show CDR1 as SGHRS and CDR2 as YFSETQ. There are 15 residues in the CDR3.